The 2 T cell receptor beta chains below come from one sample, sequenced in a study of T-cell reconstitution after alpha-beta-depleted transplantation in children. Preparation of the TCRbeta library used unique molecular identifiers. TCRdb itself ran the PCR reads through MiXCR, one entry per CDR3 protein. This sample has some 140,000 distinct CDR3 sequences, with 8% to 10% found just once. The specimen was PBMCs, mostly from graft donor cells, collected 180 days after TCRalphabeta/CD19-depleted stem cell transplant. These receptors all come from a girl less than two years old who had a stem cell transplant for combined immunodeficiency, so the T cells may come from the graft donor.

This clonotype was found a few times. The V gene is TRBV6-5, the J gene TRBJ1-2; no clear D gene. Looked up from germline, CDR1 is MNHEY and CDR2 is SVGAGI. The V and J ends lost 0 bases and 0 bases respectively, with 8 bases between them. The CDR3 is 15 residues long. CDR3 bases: TGTGCCAGCAGTTACTCGGGAGTTCCTAACTATGGCTACACCTTC. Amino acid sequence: CASSYSGVPNYGYTF.

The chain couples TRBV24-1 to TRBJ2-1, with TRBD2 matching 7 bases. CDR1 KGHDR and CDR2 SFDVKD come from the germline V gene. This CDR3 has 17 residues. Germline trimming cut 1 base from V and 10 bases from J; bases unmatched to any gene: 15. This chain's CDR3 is CATSDFPSKGGSQEQFF. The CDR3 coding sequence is TGTGCCACCAGTGATTTCCCTTCTAAGGGCGGGAGCCAAGAGCAGTTCTTC.